This T cell receptor (beta chain) was obtained from a study of beta chain features in type 1 diabetes. TCRB transcripts that were expressed got sequenced, as all of the isolated RNA had been reverse transcribed. Sequencing used immunoSEQ multiplex PCR; TCRdb keeps in-frame clones, though not all of them. This sample has a few hundred thousand clones, with under 20% found just once. Study outcomes and limitations: Researchers caution that PCR might favor shorter templates, equally among patients and controls. Sequencing used cDNA, and cells with high TCR expression could therefore be over-represented. In all four CD4+ subsets, TCRB CDR3 length was significantly, moderately reduced in type 1 diabetes.

The V and J ends lost 6 bases and 5 bases, in that order; junction bases with no gene match: 5. The CDR3 runs 14 residues. Germline CDR1 SQVTM, CDR2 ANQGSEA. This clone was found a few times. Its antigen is unidentified. In the same sample, other DNA sequences code for this CDR3. Sequencing was performed on naive CD4+ T cells from blood. The rearrangement joins TRBV29-1 to TRBJ2-5; the match to TRBD2 covers 14 bases. The TCR originated in a man under 40 with type 1 diabetes. This chain's CDR3 is CSVVGLAGVETQYF. The CDR3 nucleotides read TGCAGCGTAGTGGGACTAGCGGGAGTGGAGACCCAGTACTTC.